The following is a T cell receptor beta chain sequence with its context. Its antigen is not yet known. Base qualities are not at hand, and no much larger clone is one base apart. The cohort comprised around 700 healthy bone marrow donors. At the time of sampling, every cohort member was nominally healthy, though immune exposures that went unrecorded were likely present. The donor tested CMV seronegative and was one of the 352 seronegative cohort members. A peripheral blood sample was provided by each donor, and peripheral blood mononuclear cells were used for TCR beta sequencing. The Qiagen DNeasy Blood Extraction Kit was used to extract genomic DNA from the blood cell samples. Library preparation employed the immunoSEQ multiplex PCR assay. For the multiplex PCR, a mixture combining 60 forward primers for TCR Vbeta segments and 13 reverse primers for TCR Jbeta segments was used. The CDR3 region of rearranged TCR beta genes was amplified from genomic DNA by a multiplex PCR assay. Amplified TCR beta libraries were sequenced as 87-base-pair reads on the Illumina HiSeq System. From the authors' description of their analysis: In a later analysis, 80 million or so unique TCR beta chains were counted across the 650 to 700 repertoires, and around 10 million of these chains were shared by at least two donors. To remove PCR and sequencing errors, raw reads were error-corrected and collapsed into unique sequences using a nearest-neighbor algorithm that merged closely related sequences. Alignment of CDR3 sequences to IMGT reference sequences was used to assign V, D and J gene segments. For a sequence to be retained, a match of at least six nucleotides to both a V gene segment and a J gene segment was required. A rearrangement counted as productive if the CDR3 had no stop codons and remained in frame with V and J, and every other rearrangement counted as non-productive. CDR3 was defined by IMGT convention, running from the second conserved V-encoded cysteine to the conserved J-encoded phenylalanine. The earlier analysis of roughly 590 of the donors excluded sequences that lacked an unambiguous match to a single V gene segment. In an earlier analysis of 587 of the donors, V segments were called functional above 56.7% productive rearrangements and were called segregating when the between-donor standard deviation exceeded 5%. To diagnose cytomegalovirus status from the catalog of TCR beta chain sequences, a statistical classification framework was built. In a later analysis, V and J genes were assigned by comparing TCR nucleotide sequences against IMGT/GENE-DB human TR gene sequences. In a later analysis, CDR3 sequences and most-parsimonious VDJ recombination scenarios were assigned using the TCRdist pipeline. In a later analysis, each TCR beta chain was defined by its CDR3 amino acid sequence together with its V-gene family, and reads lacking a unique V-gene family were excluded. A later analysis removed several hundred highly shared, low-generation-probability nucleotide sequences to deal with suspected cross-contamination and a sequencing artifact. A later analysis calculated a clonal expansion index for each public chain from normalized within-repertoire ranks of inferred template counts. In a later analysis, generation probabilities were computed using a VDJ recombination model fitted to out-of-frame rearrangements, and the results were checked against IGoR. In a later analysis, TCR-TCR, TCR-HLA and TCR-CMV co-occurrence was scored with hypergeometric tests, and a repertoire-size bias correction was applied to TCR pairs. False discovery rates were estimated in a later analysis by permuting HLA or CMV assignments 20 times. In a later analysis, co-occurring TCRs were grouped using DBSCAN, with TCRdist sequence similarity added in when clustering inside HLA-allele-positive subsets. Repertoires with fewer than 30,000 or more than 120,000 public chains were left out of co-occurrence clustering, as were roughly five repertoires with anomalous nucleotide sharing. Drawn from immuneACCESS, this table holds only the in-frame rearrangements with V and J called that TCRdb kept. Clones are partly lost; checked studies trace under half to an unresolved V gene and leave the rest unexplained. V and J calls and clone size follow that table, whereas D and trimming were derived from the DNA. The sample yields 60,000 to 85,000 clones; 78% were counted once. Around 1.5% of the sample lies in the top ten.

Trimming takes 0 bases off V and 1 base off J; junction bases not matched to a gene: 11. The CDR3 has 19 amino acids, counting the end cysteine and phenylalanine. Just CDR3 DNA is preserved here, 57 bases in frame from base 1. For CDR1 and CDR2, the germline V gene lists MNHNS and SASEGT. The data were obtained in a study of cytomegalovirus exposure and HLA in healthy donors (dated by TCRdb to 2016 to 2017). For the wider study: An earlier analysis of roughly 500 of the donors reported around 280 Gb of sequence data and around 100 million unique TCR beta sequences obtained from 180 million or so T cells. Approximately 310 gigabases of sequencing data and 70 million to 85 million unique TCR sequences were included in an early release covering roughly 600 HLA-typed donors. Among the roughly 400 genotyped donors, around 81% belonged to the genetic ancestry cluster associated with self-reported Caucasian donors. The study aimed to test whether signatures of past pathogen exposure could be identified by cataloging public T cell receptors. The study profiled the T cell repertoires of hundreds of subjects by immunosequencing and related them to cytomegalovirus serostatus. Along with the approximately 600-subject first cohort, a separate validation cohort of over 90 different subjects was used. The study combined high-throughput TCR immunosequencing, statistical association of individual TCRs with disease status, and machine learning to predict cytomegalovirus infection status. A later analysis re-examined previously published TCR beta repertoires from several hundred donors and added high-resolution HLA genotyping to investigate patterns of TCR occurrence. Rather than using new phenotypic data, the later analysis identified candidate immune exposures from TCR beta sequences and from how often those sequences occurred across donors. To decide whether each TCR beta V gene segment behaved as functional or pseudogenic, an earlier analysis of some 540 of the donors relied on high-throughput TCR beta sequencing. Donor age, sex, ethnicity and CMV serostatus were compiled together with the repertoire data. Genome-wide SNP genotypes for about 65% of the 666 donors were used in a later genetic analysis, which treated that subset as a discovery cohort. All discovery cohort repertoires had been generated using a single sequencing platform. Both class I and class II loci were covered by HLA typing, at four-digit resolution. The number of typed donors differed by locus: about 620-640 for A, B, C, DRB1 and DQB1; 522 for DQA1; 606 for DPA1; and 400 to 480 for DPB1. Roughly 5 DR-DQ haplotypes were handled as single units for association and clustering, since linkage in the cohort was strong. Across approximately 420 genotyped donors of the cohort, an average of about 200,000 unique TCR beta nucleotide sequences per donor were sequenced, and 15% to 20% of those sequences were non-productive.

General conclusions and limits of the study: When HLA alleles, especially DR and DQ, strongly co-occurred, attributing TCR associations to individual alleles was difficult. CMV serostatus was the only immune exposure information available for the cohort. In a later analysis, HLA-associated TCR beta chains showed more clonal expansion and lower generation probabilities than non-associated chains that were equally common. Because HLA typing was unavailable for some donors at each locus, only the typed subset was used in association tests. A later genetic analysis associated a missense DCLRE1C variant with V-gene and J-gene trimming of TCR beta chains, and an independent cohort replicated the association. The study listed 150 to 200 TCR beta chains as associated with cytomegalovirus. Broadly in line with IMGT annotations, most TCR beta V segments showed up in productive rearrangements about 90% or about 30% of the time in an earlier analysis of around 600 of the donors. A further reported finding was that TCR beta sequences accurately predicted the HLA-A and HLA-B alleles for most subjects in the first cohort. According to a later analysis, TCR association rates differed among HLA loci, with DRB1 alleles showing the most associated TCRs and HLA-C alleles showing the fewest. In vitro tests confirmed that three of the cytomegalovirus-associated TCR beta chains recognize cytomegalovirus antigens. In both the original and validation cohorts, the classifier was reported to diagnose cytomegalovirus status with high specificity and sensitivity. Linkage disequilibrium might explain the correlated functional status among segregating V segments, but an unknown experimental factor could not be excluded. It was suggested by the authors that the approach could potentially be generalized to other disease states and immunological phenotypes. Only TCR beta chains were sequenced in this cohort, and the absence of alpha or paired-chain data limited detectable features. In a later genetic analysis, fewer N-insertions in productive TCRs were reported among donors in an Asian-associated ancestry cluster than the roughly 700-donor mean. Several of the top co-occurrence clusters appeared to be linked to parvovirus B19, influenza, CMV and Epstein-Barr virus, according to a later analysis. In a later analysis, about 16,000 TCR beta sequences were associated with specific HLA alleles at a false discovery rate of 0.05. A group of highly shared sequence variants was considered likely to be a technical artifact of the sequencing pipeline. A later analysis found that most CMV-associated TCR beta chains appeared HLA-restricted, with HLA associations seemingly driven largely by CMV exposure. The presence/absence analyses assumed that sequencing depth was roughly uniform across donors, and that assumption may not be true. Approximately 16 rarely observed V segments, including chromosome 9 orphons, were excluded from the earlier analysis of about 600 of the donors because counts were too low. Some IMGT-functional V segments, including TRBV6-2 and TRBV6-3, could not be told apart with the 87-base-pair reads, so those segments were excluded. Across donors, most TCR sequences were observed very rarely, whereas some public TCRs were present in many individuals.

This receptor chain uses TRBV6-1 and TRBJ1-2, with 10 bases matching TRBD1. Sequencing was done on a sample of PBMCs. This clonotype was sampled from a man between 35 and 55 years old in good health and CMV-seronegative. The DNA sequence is TGTGCCAGCAGTGAAGCGTCTTTCAGTGGGACAGGGGTTAACTATGGCTACACCTTC. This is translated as CASSEASFSGTGVNYGYTF.